These 28 T cell receptor beta chains originate from one sample sequenced in a study of T cell responses to AZD1222 COVID-19 vaccine. Only in-frame clones appear in the TCRdb table, and some are missing; sequencing was by immunoSEQ multiplex PCR. There are roughly 78,000 clones in the sample; nearly 85% occur only once, and about 3% lies in the top ten. The sequencing here drew on peripheral blood, taken on day 0 of AZD1222 vaccination. These receptors came from an adult in good health.

The chain recombines TRBV6-5 with TRBJ1-6; tentatively, D is TRBD1 (6 bases). The CDR3 has 14 residues. V gave up 8 bases and J gave up 0 bases, with 8 bases separating them. CDR1 and CDR2 (germline): MNHEY, SVGAGI. CDR3 region: CASQGSSYNSPLHF. DNA of the CDR3: TGTGCCAGCCAGGGGAGCTCCTATAATTCACCCCTCCACTTT.

This clone was seen a single time. The rearrangement joins TRBV30 to TRBJ2-1; 9 bases agree with TRBD1. Germline V gene sequence: CDR1 GTSNPN, CDR2 SVGIG (reference sequence). This CDR3 comprises 14 residues. The trim removed 2 bases at V and 8 bases at J, leaving 7 bases unmatched. DNA for the CDR3: TGTGCCTGGAGTCGGGACAGGGAAGGGGATGAGCAGTTCTTC. As protein: CAWSRDREGDEQFF.

Turning to this clone: The junction and the germline gene differ at one end; a read error may be behind it. The chain has TRBV7-7 and TRBJ2-3; D not certain. This CDR3 region has 12 residues. The germline gives CDR1 SSHAT, CDR2 FNYEAQ (reference sequence). The CDR3 loop reads CASSDNTDTQYF. The DNA for the CDR3 is TGTGCTAGCAGCGACAACACAGATACGCAGTATTTT.

The V gene is TRBV3-1 (or the pseudogene TRBV3-2), the J gene TRBJ2-2, with a tentative D call TRBD1 (5 bases). The germline CDR1 and CDR2 sequences are LGHDT and YNNKEL (reference sequence). V was cut by 4 bases and J by 5 bases, with 17 bases left in between. The CDR3 spans 16 residues. CDR3 region: CASSLPGRGYTGELFF. CDR3 DNA sequence: TGTGCCAGCAGCCTACCGGGTAGGGGTTATACCGGGGAGCTGTTTTTT.

The chain combines TRBV6-5 with TRBJ2-2, with a possible D match to TRBD2 (5 bases). V lost 5 bases and J lost 7, with 17 bases in between. Germline lookup yields CDR1 MNHEY and CDR2 SVGAGI. The CDR3 length is 15 residues. The CDR3 DNA sequence: TGTGCCAGCAGTCCCCCTGGTAGCGATCGCGGGGAGCTGTTTTTT. Its translation: CASSPPGSDRGELFF.

The chain has TRBV9 and TRBJ2-7; D not certain. Between the trimmed V and J ends, which lost 4 bases and 0 bases, there was a span of 8 bases. The CDR3 loop spans 13 amino acids. Per the germline V gene, CDR1 is SGDLS and CDR2 is YYNGEE. The CDR3 coding sequence is TGTGCCAGCAGCCCCCCGAGCTCCTACGAGCAGTACTTC. Its protein product is CASSPPSSYEQYF.

The chain couples TRBV10-1 to TRBJ2-2; 8 bases match TRBD2. The ends lost 0 bases at V and 3 bases at J; junction bases unmatched: 6. Per germline, CDR1 WNHNN and CDR2 SYGVQD (reference sequence). CDR3 length equals 17 residues. The CDR3 DNA follows: TGCGCCAGCAGTGAGTCCGCGGCGGGAGGCGACACCGGGGAGCTGTTTTTT. Protein product: CASSESAAGGDTGELFF.

The chain links TRBV7-2 to TRBJ2-7; D call uncertain. This CDR3 spans 12 amino acids. Germline loops: CDR1 SGHTA, CDR2 FQGNSA. The V and J ends lost 4 bases and 3 bases respectively, with 7 bases between them. DNA for the CDR3: TGTGCCAGCAGCTCGGACCTCTACGAGCAGTACTTC. As protein: CASSSDLYEQYF.

The genes are TRBV25-1 and TRBJ2-7; 8 nucleotides align to TRBD2. Germline V lookup: CDR1 MGHDK, CDR2 SYGVNS. The CDR3 has 15 residues. With 3 bases clipped from V and 7 bases from J, the junction kept 11 bases outside the gene matches. The CDR3 spells CASSDNSGRADEQYF. CDR3 DNA sequence: TGTGCCAGCAGTGATAACTCCGGGAGGGCCGATGAGCAGTACTTC.

The gene calls are TRBV7-9 and TRBJ2-1, with a weak D call TRBD2 (5 bases). CDR3 length: 15 amino acids. CDR1 SEHNR and CDR2 FQNEAQ come from the germline V gene (reference sequence). V was trimmed by 7 bases and J by 7 bases, leaving 20 bases between them. The CDR3 sequence: CASIRGSSHPNEQFF. As DNA, the CDR3 is TGTGCCAGCATCCGAGGGTCCTCACACCCAAATGAGCAGTTCTTC.

The V and J genes are TRBV11-2 and TRBJ2-3; the D gene is possibly TRBD2 (5 bases). The V end lost 5 bases, the J end lost 4 bases, and 19 bases lay between the germline ends. Germline V lookup: CDR1 SGHAT, CDR2 FQNNGV. The CDR3 consists of 16 residues. CDR3 region: CASSLLPSRGSDTQYF. The CDR3 bases are TGTGCCAGCAGCCTATTACCCTCCCGGGGTTCAGATACGCAGTATTTT.

The V and J genes are TRBV19 and TRBJ2-2; no clear D. CDR3 length: 14 amino acids. The V gene lost 0 bases and the J gene lost 1 base, with 3 bases spanning the gap. Germline V gene lookup returns CDR1 LNHDA and CDR2 SQIVND (reference sequence). CDR3 sequence reads: CASSIEQNTGELFF. For the CDR3, the DNA is TGTGCCAGTAGTATAGAACAGAACACCGGGGAGCTGTTTTTT.

The chain links TRBV30 to TRBJ2-1, with D unresolved. Trimming removed 3 bases from V and 0 bases from J, with 9 bases in between. The CDR3 is 14 amino acids. Germline V CDR1 and CDR2: GTSNPN, SVGIG (reference sequence). DNA of the CDR3: TGTGCCTGGAGGGGCCCGGCCTCCTACAATGAGCAGTTCTTC. It specifies CAWRGPASYNEQFF.

A single count supports this clone. The CDR3 DNA follows: TGTGCCAGCAGTGAGGGATGGGACGGGTCACCCCTCCACTTT. Translated: CASSEGWDGSPLHF. V gene TRBV6-4 combines with J gene TRBJ1-6; possible D gene TRBD1, 5 bases. There are 14 residues in the CDR3. Germline lookup yields CDR1 MRHNA and CDR2 SNTAGT. V was shortened by 3 bases and J by 10 bases, with 13 bases between the two germline ends.

The V gene is TRBV13, the J gene TRBJ2-2, with 9 bases identical to TRBD2. Losses at the gene ends were 1 base for V and 0 bases for J; bases not matched to a gene: 6. Germline CDR1 is PRHDT and CDR2 is FYEKMQ (reference sequence). CDR3 length: 18 residues. For the CDR3, the DNA is TGTGCCAGCAGCTTAGATAGGACTAGCGTTACGAACACCGGGGAGCTGTTTTTT. It codes for CASSLDRTSVTNTGELFF.

The J gene is TRBJ1-2, the V gene TRBV19, with D uncertain. The germline V gene encodes CDR1 LNHDA and CDR2 SQIVND (reference sequence). CDR3 length: 14 residues. V gave up 7 bases and J gave up 10 bases, with 22 bases separating them. This CDR3 is CASTAAHGREAYTF. DNA of the CDR3: TGTGCCAGTACGGCGGCGCACGGGAGAGAGGCCTACACCTTC.

The chain joins TRBV27 to TRBJ2-1; either TRBD1 or TRBD2 may supply D (5 bases each). The CDR3 has 12 residues. The V gene lost 3 bases and the J gene lost 10 bases, with 10 bases spanning the gap. CDR1 is MNHEY and CDR2 is SMNVEV in the germline V gene (reference sequence). In DNA, the CDR3 is TGTGCCAGCAGTTTCTCCTGGGGGGAGCAGTTCTTC. Encoded protein: CASSFSWGEQFF.

The V call is TRBV19, the J call TRBJ1-3; D gene ambiguous. Germline V gives CDR1 LNHDA, CDR2 SQIVND (reference sequence). The CDR3 spans 15 residues. V was clipped by 6 bases and J by 0 bases, with 12 bases between them. CDR3 coding DNA: TGTGCCAGTAGCGCCAACGGGGACTCTGGAAACACCATATATTTT. This gives the protein CASSANGDSGNTIYF.

V gene TRBV19 combines with J gene TRBJ1-3; no clear D. CDR1 is LNHDA, CDR2 SQIVND, per germline (reference sequence). Trimming removed 3 bases at V and 2 bases at J, with 11 bases between. This CDR3 comprises 15 residues. The CDR3 here is CASSMSGGAGNTIYF. Written as DNA, the CDR3 is TGTGCCAGTAGTATGTCAGGAGGAGCTGGAAACACCATATATTTT.

The rearrangement links TRBV7-9 to TRBJ2-7; 9 bases fit TRBD2. The CDR3 length is 19 residues. The V gene end was trimmed by 0 bases and the J gene end by 2 bases; junction bases not matched to a gene: 14. Germline V gene sequence: CDR1 SEHNR, CDR2 FQNEAQ (reference sequence). In DNA form, the CDR3 reads TGTGCCAGCAGCTTAGCGCTTCCTTCGCCTAGCGGGGCCACCTACGAGCAGTACTTC. This encodes CASSLALPSPSGATYEQYF.

The J gene is TRBJ1-1, the V gene TRBV9; perhaps TRBD1 as D (5 bases). V gave up 7 bases and J gave up 4 bases, with 11 bases separating them. In germline, CDR1 is SGDLS, CDR2 YYNGEE. This CDR3 spans 12 amino acids. CDR3 bases: TGTGCCAGCGGGGCAGGGCCCACTGAAGCTTTCTTT. Its translation: CASGAGPTEAFF.

V and J are TRBV5-1 and TRBJ1-2; D uncertain. V lost 1 base and J 4 bases, leaving 14 bases between the germline ends. CDR3 length: 15 residues. Germline V gene data show CDR1 as SGHRS and CDR2 as YFSETQ. The CDR3 nucleotides are TGCGCCAGCAGCTTGACGTCTCCGTCCCCCTATGGCTACACCTTC. It is translated as CASSLTSPSPYGYTF.

On this clone itself: Within the sample, other DNA sequences also encode this same CDR3. This chain uses TRBV19 with TRBJ1-1; TRBD1 matches 11 bases. Unmatched junction bases numbered 3, after V lost 4 bases and J lost 5 bases. The CDR3 runs to 14 residues. The V gene's germline CDR1 is LNHDA and CDR2 SQIVND (reference sequence). The CDR3 coding sequence is TGTGCCAGTAGTAAGGACAGGGGGCGTACTGAAGCTTTCTTT. It translates to CASSKDRGRTEAFF.

The J gene is TRBJ2-1, the V gene TRBV4-1; 12 positions agree with TRBD2. Germline values: CDR1 MGHRA, CDR2 YSYEKL. CDR3 length: 16 amino acids. Trimming removed 2 bases from V and 3 bases from J; junction bases left unmatched: 2. Here the CDR3 DNA reads TGCGCCAGCAGCCAACCGACTAGCGGGAGCTACAATGAGCAGTTCTTC. Residues: CASSQPTSGSYNEQFF.

The chain joins TRBV18 to TRBJ1-1; D is unresolved. This CDR3 is 14 amino acids long. The germline V and J ends were trimmed by 6 bases and 1 base, with 12 bases remaining between them. Germline values: CDR1 KGHSH, CDR2 LQKENI. CDR3 amino acids: CASSTSIANTEAFF. The CDR3, as DNA: TGTGCCAGCTCTACCAGTATCGCGAACACTGAAGCTTTCTTT.

This clone has more than one count but fewer than ten. The V gene is TRBV7-2, the J gene TRBJ2-1; 9 bases map to TRBD1. The V gene's germline CDR1 is SGHTA and CDR2 FQGNSA. The CDR3 extends over 13 amino acids. Losses at the gene ends were 2 bases for V and 11 bases for J; bases not matched to a gene: 4. In DNA, the CDR3 is TGTGCCAGCAGCTTAACAGGGACAGGGAAGCAGTTCTTC. This gives the protein CASSLTGTGKQFF.

The chain employs TRBV7-6 and TRBJ2-5; the D gene is possibly TRBD1 (6 bases). CDR1 is SGHVS and CDR2 is FNYEAQ in the germline V gene. Trimming shortened V by 6 bases and J by 2 bases, and 16 bases separated the two germline ends. The CDR3 consists of 15 residues. The DNA of the CDR3 is TGTGCCAGCAGTTCCCCCTCGAGGGGGCAAGAGACCCAGTACTTC. It is translated as CASSSPSRGQETQYF.

CDR3 sequence: CASSAGGDETQYF. Here the CDR3 DNA reads TGTGCCAGCAGCGCTGGCGGGGATGAGACCCAGTACTTC. The chain combines TRBV7-2 with TRBJ2-5; a possible D gene is TRBD2 (6 bases). V was pared by 5 bases and J by 5 bases, with 12 bases between. Germline V gene data show CDR1 as SGHTA and CDR2 as FQGNSA. This CDR3 is built from 13 residues.